This TCR beta chain was sequenced in a study of shared clonotypes between healthy human individuals. Study-level points and caveats: In general, naive subsets displayed greater estimated richness than memory subsets did. Clonotype sharing across several donors was observed for 5% to 6.5% of naive CD4 clonotypes.

Terminally differentiated effector memory CD45RA+ cells were excluded from the naive CD8 cells, which were CD45RO-negative and positively selected for CCR7. Concerning this clone: Its specificity is unknown.

The genomic DNA of each subset was split evenly across several immunoSEQ plates. In the original processing: ImmunoSEQ output held junction-only sequences without quality scores, so filtering differed. This table comes from immunoSEQ multiplex PCR, and its TCRdb copy is limited to in-frame clones, with some not included. V, J and clone size were drawn from that table, and D and trimming were deduced from the DNA. The data hold about 2.1 million clones, with 90% to 95% observed a single time. There are 15 residues in the CDR3. Trimming removed 5 bases at V and 5 bases at J, with 19 bases between. CDR1 is MNHEY and CDR2 is SMNVEV in the germline V gene (reference sequence).

The rearrangement joins TRBV27 to TRBJ2-7; the D is unclear. This receptor was taken from a man aged 18 to 29 in good health. Some clones in this sample may be carry-over from other donors' samples. The sample taken for sequencing was naive CD8+ T cells from PBMCs. This CDR3 is CASSPQGPTGDEQYF. CDR3 DNA: TGTGCCAGCAGTCCTCAAGGGCCCACTGGGGACGAGCAGTACTTC.